The T cell receptor beta chain described here comes from a study of cytomegalovirus exposure and HLA in healthy donors. With 0 bases clipped from V and 2 bases from J, the junction kept 7 bases outside the gene matches. This CDR3 region has 16 residues. CDR1 LGHNA and CDR2 YSLEER come from the germline V gene. The PCR used 60 Vbeta and 13 Jbeta primers. Using immunoSEQ multiplex PCR, the repertoire was profiled, and TCRdb retains in-frame clones only, with some absent. The sample lists 150,000 or so clones; about 84% were seen once. The study's findings and limits: Across HLA loci, a later analysis found differing TCR association rates, with DRB1 most and HLA-C fewest.

A single count supports this clone. The antigen is undetermined. The chain employs TRBV4-3 and TRBJ2-7, with 7 bases lining up with TRBD1. Sequenced input: PBMCs. The TCR sequence derives from a man aged 50 to 60 in good health and CMV-seropositive. CDR3 in amino acids: CASSQEQSRGTYEQYF. CDR3 nucleotide sequence: TGCGCCAGCAGCCAAGAGCAGTCCAGGGGGACCTACGAGCAGTACTTC.